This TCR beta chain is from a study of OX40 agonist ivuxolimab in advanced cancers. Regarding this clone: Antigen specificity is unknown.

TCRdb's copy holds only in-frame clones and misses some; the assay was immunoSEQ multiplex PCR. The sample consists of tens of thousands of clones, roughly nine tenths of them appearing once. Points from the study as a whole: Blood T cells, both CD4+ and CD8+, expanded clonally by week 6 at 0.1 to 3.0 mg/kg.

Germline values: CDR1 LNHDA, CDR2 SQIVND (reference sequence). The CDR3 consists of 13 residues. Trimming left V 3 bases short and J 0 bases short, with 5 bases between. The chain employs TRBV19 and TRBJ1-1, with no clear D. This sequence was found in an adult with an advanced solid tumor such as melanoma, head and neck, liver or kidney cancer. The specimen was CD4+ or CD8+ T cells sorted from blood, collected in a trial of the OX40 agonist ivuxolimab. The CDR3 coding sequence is TGTGCCAGTAGTATGGTGGTGAACACTGAAGCTTTCTTT. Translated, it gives CASSMVVNTEAFF. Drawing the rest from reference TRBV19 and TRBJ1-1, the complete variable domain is DGGITQSPKYLFRKEGQNVTLSCEQNLNHDAMYWYRQDPGQGLRLIYYSQIVNDFQKGDIAEGYSVSREKKESFPLTVTSAQKNPTAFYLCASSMVVNTEAFFGQGTRLTVV.